A selection of T cell receptor beta chains follows, all from one sample in a study of metastatic and nonmetastatic thyroid tumors. TCRdb re-clonotyped the PCR reads via MiXCR. This sample has 19,000 or so clones, with 25% to 30% found just once. Sequences were obtained from blood. Receptor source: a female donor with papillary thyroid cancer or a benign thyroid nodule (not recorded which). Some clones in this sample may be carry-over from other donors' samples. Each CDR3 is given with its conserved first and last residue. D genes are given only for firm matches. Not every row has a clone size; where given, it reads once, few, many or a size class.

j_call,v_call,d_call,cdr3_length,clone_size,cdr3_aa,cdr3_nt
TRBJ1-2,TRBV6-1,TRBD1,12,-,CASRQGTAGYTF,TGTGCCAGCAGGCAAGGGACAGCTGGCTACACCTTC
TRBJ1-6,TRBV7-9,TRBD1,16,medium-sized,CASSLGQGFYNSPLHF,TGTGCCAGCAGTCTCGGACAGGGGTTCTATAATTCACCCCTCCACTTT
TRBJ1-6,TRBV6-5,-,14,many,CASSYGRKNSPLHF,TGTGCCAGCAGTTACGGCAGGAAGAATTCACCCCTCCACTTT
TRBJ2-1,TRBV10-3,TRBD2,14,many,CAISDMAGVNEQFF,TGTGCCATCAGTGACATGGCGGGAGTTAATGAGCAGTTCTTC
TRBJ1-2,TRBV5-1,-,12,-,CASSPDTYGYTF,TGCGCCAGCAGCCCAGACACCTATGGCTACACCTTC
TRBJ1-1,TRBV9,-,15,many,CASNRPPTKNTEAFF,TGTGCCAGCAACCGCCCCCCCACAAAAAACACTGAAGCTTTCTTT
TRBJ1-5,TRBV6-1,TRBD1,15,few,CASILDRVSNQPQHF,TGTGCCAGCATCCTCGACAGGGTTAGCAATCAGCCCCAGCATTTT
TRBJ2-7,TRBV20-1,TRBD1,12,many,CSARTGAYEQYF,TGCAGTGCTAGGACAGGGGCCTACGAGCAGTACTTC
TRBJ2-5,TRBV27,TRBD1,14,many,CASSNWGQGETQYF,TGTGCCAGCAGTAACTGGGGACAGGGGGAGACCCAGTACTTC
TRBJ2-7,TRBV20-1,-,14,-,CSANRDRTPYEQYF,TGCAGTGCTAACCGAGATAGAACCCCCTACGAGCAGTACTTC
TRBJ2-3,TRBV11-2,TRBD2,15,-,CASSLGAGVADTQYF,TGTGCCAGCAGCTTAGGGGCGGGAGTGGCAGATACGCAGTATTTT
TRBJ2-7,TRBV20-1,-,15,medium-sized,CSARDNPEAAYEQYF,TGCAGTGCTAGAGATAATCCGGAGGCCGCCTACGAGCAGTACTTC
TRBJ2-5,TRBV6-1,TRBD2,15,many,CASSSKTSAQETQYF,TGTGCCAGCAGCTCGAAGACTAGCGCCCAAGAGACCCAGTACTTC
TRBJ1-3,TRBV7-9,-,14,many,CASSLRGAGNTIYF,TGTGCCAGCAGCTTAAGGGGGGCTGGAAACACCATATATTTT
TRBJ2-3,TRBV15,-,13,-,CATSRDRVDTQYF,TGTGCCACCAGCAGAGATCGGGTCGATACGCAGTATTTT
TRBJ2-3,TRBV28,-,15,many,CASSLASALADTQYF,TGTGCCAGCAGTTTGGCTAGCGCCCTAGCGGATACGCAGTATTTT
TRBJ1-1,TRBV12-3/TRBV12-4,-,17,few,CASSDSTTAWGVTEAFF,TGTGCCAGCAGCGATTCCACGACCGCTTGGGGAGTCACTGAAGCTTTCTTT
TRBJ2-1,TRBV5-5,TRBD1,15,many,CASSPGTGLYNEQFF,TGTGCCAGCAGCCCCGGGACAGGCCTCTACAATGAGCAGTTCTTC
TRBJ2-2,TRBV18,-,13,-,CASSPPNTGELFF,TGTGCCAGCTCACCACCAAACACCGGGGAGCTGTTTTTT
TRBJ1-1,TRBV6-1,-,16,many,CASRGYQGQGNTEAFF,TGTGCCAGCAGGGGGTACCAAGGGCAGGGTAACACTGAAGCTTTCTTT
TRBJ2-1,TRBV5-1,TRBD2,12,many,CASSGGLAEQFF,TGCGCCAGCAGCGGCGGACTAGCGGAGCAGTTCTTC
TRBJ2-7,TRBV7-2,TRBD2,15,-,CASSPGLAGAVEQYF,TGTGCCAGCAGCCCTGGACTAGCGGGAGCTGTCGAGCAGTACTTC
TRBJ1-1,TRBV18,-,12,-,CASSPQGIEAFF,TGTGCCAGCTCACCACAGGGTATTGAAGCTTTCTTT
TRBJ2-7,TRBV6-1,TRBD2,13,-,CASTLAGTYEQYF,TGTGCCAGCACCCTAGCGGGGACCTACGAGCAGTACTTC
TRBJ2-7,TRBV6-1,TRBD2,12,-,CASGDYNYEQYF,TGTGCCAGCGGGGACTATAACTACGAGCAGTACTTC
TRBJ2-4,TRBV5-4,TRBD2,19,many,CASSADGGRATDAKNIQYF,TGTGCCAGCAGCGCGGATGGCGGGAGGGCTACCGACGCCAAAAACATTCAGTACTTC
TRBJ2-1,TRBV29-1,-,14,many,CSADTGIPYNEQFF,TGCAGCGCAGATACGGGAATACCGTACAATGAGCAGTTCTTC
TRBJ2-1,TRBV10-3,TRBD2,17,many,CAIRPGTSGGRYNEQFF,TGTGCCATCAGACCCGGGACTAGCGGGGGGCGGTACAATGAGCAGTTCTTC
TRBJ2-3,TRBV6-1,TRBD2,15,many,CASSYQRGGGDTQYF,TGTGCCAGCAGTTACCAGCGGGGGGGGGGGGATACGCAGTATTTT
TRBJ1-2,TRBV6-2/TRBV6-3,-,19,medium-sized,CASSYIRGRRDDKWTSYTF,TGTGCCAGCAGTTATATAAGGGGTAGAAGAGACGATAAGTGGACGAGCTACACCTTC
TRBJ1-1,TRBV18,-,13,many,CASSPSMNTEAFF,TGTGCCAGCTCACCGTCCATGAACACTGAAGCTTTCTTT
TRBJ1-2,TRBV6-1,-,12,few,CASTRGSYGYTF,TGTGCCAGCACCAGGGGCTCGTATGGCTACACCTTC
TRBJ2-2,TRBV4-1,TRBD1,19,many,CASSQDPKSGTANTGELFF,TGCGCCAGCAGCCAAGACCCAAAATCGGGGACAGCGAACACCGGGGAGCTGTTTTTT
TRBJ2-5,TRBV10-1,-,14,many,CASSESGRPETQYF,TGCGCCAGCAGTGAGTCCGGAAGACCCGAGACCCAGTACTTC
TRBJ1-2,TRBV29-1,-,13,few,CSVATGTLYGYTF,TGCAGCGTTGCCACAGGAACACTCTATGGCTACACCTTC
TRBJ1-2,TRBV11-2,TRBD1,15,-,CASSSQGWSLDGYTF,TGTGCCAGCAGCTCACAGGGGTGGAGCCTTGATGGCTACACCTTC
TRBJ1-4,TRBV11-2,-,15,-,CASSLSGAANEKLFF,TGTGCCAGCAGCCTTTCCGGGGCCGCGAATGAAAAACTGTTTTTT